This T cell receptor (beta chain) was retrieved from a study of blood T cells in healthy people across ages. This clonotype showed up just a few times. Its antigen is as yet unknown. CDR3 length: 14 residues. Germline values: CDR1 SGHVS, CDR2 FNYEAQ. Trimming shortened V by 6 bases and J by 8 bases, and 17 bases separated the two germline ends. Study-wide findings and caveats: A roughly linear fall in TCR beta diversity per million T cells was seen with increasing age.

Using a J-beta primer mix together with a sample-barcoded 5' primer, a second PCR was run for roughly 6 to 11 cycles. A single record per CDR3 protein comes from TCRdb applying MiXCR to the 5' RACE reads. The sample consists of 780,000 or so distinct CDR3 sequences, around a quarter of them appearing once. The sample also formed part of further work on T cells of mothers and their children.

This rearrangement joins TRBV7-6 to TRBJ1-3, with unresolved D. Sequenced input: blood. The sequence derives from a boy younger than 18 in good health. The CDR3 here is CASSRSTTGDTIYF. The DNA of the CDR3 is TGTGCCAGCAGTCGAAGTACAACCGGGGACACCATATATTTT.